One and the same sample provided the 17 T cell receptor beta chains below, sequenced in a study of blood T cell repertoires in COVID-19. Assay: immunoSEQ multiplex PCR; the TCRdb copy retains only in-frame clones and omits some. The top ten hold about 4.8% of the sample, which has 35,000 to 45,000 clones, 86% seen once. Sequenced material: peripheral blood. These receptors originate from a man aged 35 to 55 with active COVID-19.

Details on this clone: The junction does not match germline at one end; this may be a read error. This CDR3 reads CASSWGDRGSDEQYF. CDR3 DNA sequence: TGTGCCAGCAGTTGGGGGGACAGGGGCTCCGACGAGCAGTACTTC. The chain has TRBV28 and TRBJ2-7, with TRBD1 identical over 10 bases. In germline, CDR1 is MDHEN, CDR2 SYDVKM. The CDR3 runs 15 residues.

This clone was found once. The V gene is TRBV19, the J gene TRBJ2-1; the match to TRBD2 covers 8 bases. Germline CDR1 LNHDA, CDR2 SQIVND (reference sequence). The junction had 11 bases not matched to a gene; V was cut back by 3 bases and J by 4 bases. The CDR3 is 17 residues long. The CDR3 region has the DNA TGTGCCAGTAGTATGGGGGTAGTTAGCGGGACTTACAATGAGCAGTTCTTC. It codes for CASSMGVVSGTYNEQFF.

This clone has a single count. The chain couples TRBV11-2 to TRBJ2-3, with 10 bases identical to TRBD2. Germline CDR1 SGHAT, CDR2 FQNNGV. The CDR3 loop spans 16 amino acids. Trimming cost V 2 bases and J 5 bases; bases outside gene matches: 7. The CDR3 DNA is TGTGCCAGCAGCTTACTAGCGGGAGTGCAGATAGATACGCAGTATTTT. Translating it yields CASSLLAGVQIDTQYF.

V usage is TRBV27 and J usage is TRBJ2-3; 10 positions agree with TRBD1. CDR1 is MNHEY and CDR2 is SMNVEV in the germline V gene (reference sequence). CDR3 length equals 15 residues. The V segment lost 5 bases and the J segment 1 base; nucleotides outside the gene matches: 3. Written as DNA, the CDR3 is TGTGCCAGCAGTGGGGGACAGGGGCGCACAGATACGCAGTATTTT. Translated: CASSGGQGRTDTQYF.

This chain joins TRBV7-2 and TRBJ2-7, with D maybe TRBD2 (5 bases). Trimming removed 1 base at V and 0 bases at J, with 7 bases between. Germline CDR1 and CDR2: SGHTA and FQGNSA. The CDR3 runs to 14 residues. The CDR3 here is CASSLGTRSYEQYF. CDR3 nucleotides: TGTGCCAGCAGCTTAGGGACTCGCTCCTACGAGCAGTACTTC.

This chain joins TRBV5-1 and TRBJ2-5; D gene uncertain. The V end was cut by 0 bases, the J end by 4 bases, with 7 bases between. This CDR3 contains 13 residues. The germline V gene has CDR1 SGHRS and CDR2 YFSETQ. CDR3: CASSLAVGETQYF. CDR3 DNA sequence: TGCGCCAGCAGCTTGGCGGTTGGAGAGACCCAGTACTTC.

The rearrangement joins TRBV12-5 to TRBJ2-3; TRBD1 might be the D (6 bases). This CDR3 comprises 15 residues. CDR1 LGHNT and CDR2 FRNRAP come from the germline V gene. Trimming cost V 5 bases and J 1 base, with 13 bases left between them. This chain's CDR3 is CASGRGQGGTDTQYF. CDR3 sequence (DNA): TGTGCTAGTGGTCGGGGACAAGGGGGCACAGATACGCAGTATTTT.

The rearrangement links TRBV9 to TRBJ2-7; 7 bases map to TRBD1. The CDR3 sequence is 13 residues long. The germline V gene encodes CDR1 SGDLS and CDR2 YYNGEE. The V and J ends lost 4 bases and 6 bases, in that order; junction bases with no gene match: 7. CDR3 DNA: TGTGCCAGCAGCAGAACTACAGGGGTCGAGCAGTACTTC. Translating it yields CASSRTTGVEQYF.

The chain recombines TRBV15 with TRBJ1-4; D is unclear. This CDR3 is built from 15 residues. The germline CDR1 and CDR2 sequences are LNHNV and YYDKDF (reference sequence). V gave up 0 bases and J gave up 4 bases, with 9 bases separating them. For the CDR3, the DNA is TGTGCCACCAGCAGAGACGCGAGCGTTAATGAAAAACTGTTTTTT. This encodes CATSRDASVNEKLFF.

The chain is built from TRBV19 and TRBJ2-1, with D possibly TRBD2 on 5 matching bases. Germline assignment: CDR1 LNHDA and CDR2 SQIVND (reference sequence). V gave up 1 base and J gave up 3 bases, with 10 bases separating them. The CDR3 totals 15 residues. The CDR3, as DNA: TGTGCCAGTAGTATAGGGGGAGCGAACTACAATGAGCAGTTCTTC. Residues: CASSIGGANYNEQFF.

V is TRBV11-2 and J is TRBJ2-7, with D possibly being TRBD2 (6 bases). The germline V gene has CDR1 SGHAT and CDR2 FQNNGV. Trimming took 6 bases from V and 4 from J, leaving 10 bases between them. The CDR3 has 12 residues. CDR3 sequence: CASRDRGYEQYF. CDR3 DNA sequence: TGTGCCAGCAGAGATCGGGGGTACGAGCAGTACTTC.

V gene TRBV30 combines with J gene TRBJ1-1; D ambiguous. There are 11 residues in the CDR3. Germline CDR1 is GTSNPN and CDR2 is SVGIG (reference sequence). Trimming took off 2 bases at V and 5 bases at J, with 6 bases between the two ends. This CDR3 is CAWSPVTEAFF. In nucleotides, the CDR3 is TGTGCCTGGAGTCCCGTTACTGAAGCTTTCTTT.

The chain carries TRBV10-3 and TRBJ2-1, with 7 bases that match TRBD2. The CDR3 is 16 residues long. Germline assignment: CDR1 ENHRY and CDR2 SYGVKD. V shed 0 bases, J shed 2 bases, and the junction held 4 bases outside the gene matches. The CDR3 loop is CAISESRGRAYNEQFF. The CDR3 DNA reads as TGTGCCATCAGTGAGTCGCGCGGGAGAGCCTACAATGAGCAGTTCTTC.

The genes are TRBV29-1 and TRBJ2-7; 12 bases agree with TRBD1. There are 14 residues in the CDR3. The ends lost 3 bases at V and 6 bases at J; junction bases unmatched: 6. Per the germline V gene, CDR1 is SQVTM and CDR2 is ANQGSEA. Written as DNA, the CDR3 is TGCAGCGTTGAGAAGGGACAGGGGGCGGGCGAGCAGTACTTC. It codes for CSVEKGQGAGEQYF.

The chain links TRBV7-6 to TRBJ2-7; maybe TRBD2 (5 bases). Trimming shortened V by 1 base and J by 5 bases, and 12 bases separated the two germline ends. Germline V gene sequence: CDR1 SGHVS, CDR2 FNYEAQ. The length of the CDR3 is 14 residues. CDR3 sequence reads: CASSLGGSDDEQYF. The CDR3 DNA sequence: TGTGCCAGCAGCTTAGGTGGTAGCGATGACGAGCAGTACTTC.

The chain carries TRBV6-1 and TRBJ1-5; the D gene is possibly TRBD1 (6 bases). Trimming took off 2 bases at V and 3 bases at J, with 23 bases between the two ends. Germline CDR1 is MNHNS and CDR2 is SASEGT. There are 19 residues in the CDR3. Written as DNA, the CDR3 is TGTGCCAGCAGTGAAACCCTCCCTCGAAAAGGGGGAAACAATCAGCCCCAGCATTTT. The encoded protein is CASSETLPRKGGNNQPQHF.

V usage is TRBV27 and J usage is TRBJ2-7; TRBD2 matches 13 bases. CDR1 and CDR2 (germline): MNHEY, SMNVEV (reference sequence). Trimming cost V 5 bases and J 5 bases; bases outside gene matches: 9. The CDR3 sequence is 16 residues long. CDR3 sequence (DNA): TGTGCCAGCAGTCCTCGACTAGCGGGAGGTTCCCACGAGCAGTACTTC. It is translated as CASSPRLAGGSHEQYF.